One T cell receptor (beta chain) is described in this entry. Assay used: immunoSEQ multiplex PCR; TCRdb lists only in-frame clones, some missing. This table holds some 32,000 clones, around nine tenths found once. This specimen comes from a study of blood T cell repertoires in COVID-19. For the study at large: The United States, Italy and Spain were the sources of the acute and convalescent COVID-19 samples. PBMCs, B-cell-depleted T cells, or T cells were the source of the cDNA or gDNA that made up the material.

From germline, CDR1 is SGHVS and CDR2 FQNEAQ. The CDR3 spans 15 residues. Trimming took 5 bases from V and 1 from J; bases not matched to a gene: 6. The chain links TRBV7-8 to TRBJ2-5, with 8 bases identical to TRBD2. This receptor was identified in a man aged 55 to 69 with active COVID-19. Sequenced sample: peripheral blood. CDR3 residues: CASSPGLAFQETQYF. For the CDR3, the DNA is TGTGCCAGCAGCCCAGGACTAGCCTTCCAAGAGACCCAGTACTTC.